The rows below give T cell receptor beta chains drawn from one sample of a study of T cell repertoires in cytomegalovirus infection. TCRdb redid the calling of the reads with MiXCR, one entry per CDR3 protein. The sample yields about 450,000 distinct CDR3 sequences, around 32% seen once. Sequenced sample: PBMCs. The receptor source for this set is a human donor in good health (CMV status not recorded). Some clones in this sample may be carry-over from other donors' samples. Each CDR3 is given with its conserved first and last residue. D genes are given only for firm matches. The listing skips clone size in some rows; elsewhere it reads once, few, many or a size class.

d_gene	v_gene	abundance	j_gene	CDR3aa	CDR3nt
TRBD1	TRBV6-5	-	TRBJ1-2	CASSRQGIGYGYTF	TGTGCCAGCAGTAGACAGGGTATAGGGTATGGCTACACCTTC
TRBD2	TRBV6-2/TRBV6-3	few	TRBJ2-1	CATSLAVNYNEQFF	TGTGCCACCTCTCTAGCGGTAAATTACAATGAGCAGTTCTTC
TRBD1	TRBV9	few	TRBJ2-5	CASSQWDRGETQYF	TGTGCCAGCAGCCAGTGGGACAGGGGAGAGACCCAGTACTTC
-	TRBV6-6	-	TRBJ2-1	CASSPDLNEQFF	TGTGCCAGCAGCCCAGACCTAAATGAGCAGTTCTTC
TRBD1	TRBV7-6	-	TRBJ1-2	CASSSYRGLNYGYTF	TGTGCCAGCAGCTCTTACAGGGGGCTTAACTATGGCTACACCTTC
-	TRBV28	many	TRBJ1-5	CASSLPHWGTAHSNQPQHF	TGTGCCAGCAGTTTACCCCACTGGGGGACGGCCCATAGCAATCAGCCCCAGCATTTT
TRBD1	TRBV5-6	few	TRBJ1-1	CASSLGQGTMNTEAFF	TGTGCCAGCAGCTTGGGACAGGGGACAATGAACACTGAAGCTTTCTTT
TRBD1	TRBV7-2	many	TRBJ2-1	CASSWDRSSYNEQFF	TGTGCCAGCAGCTGGGACAGGAGCTCCTACAATGAGCAGTTCTTC
TRBD1	TRBV27	-	TRBJ2-2	CASSSQRGRNTGELFF	TGTGCCAGCTCTTCCCAGAGGGGGCGGAACACCGGGGAGCTGTTTTTT
-	TRBV14	-	TRBJ2-1	CASSQAPTRLREQFF	TGTGCCAGCAGCCAAGCTCCTACTAGATTGCGTGAGCAGTTCTTC
-	TRBV7-8	few	TRBJ1-2	CASSFKPGGGYTF	TGTGCCAGCAGCTTCAAGCCGGGGGGTGGCTACACCTTC
TRBD2	TRBV7-3	-	TRBJ2-5	CASSLGLAVELETQYF	TGTGCCAGCAGCCTGGGACTAGCTGTCGAGTTGGAGACCCAGTACTTC
TRBD1	TRBV4-1	-	TRBJ1-1	CASSEGTGGALNTEAFF	TGCGCCAGCAGCGAAGGGACAGGGGGCGCTTTGAACACTGAAGCTTTCTTT
-	TRBV19	few	TRBJ1-1	CASSMRGARRNTEAFF	TGTGCCAGTAGTATGCGGGGCGCGAGAAGAAACACTGAAGCTTTCTTT
TRBD2	TRBV24-1	many	TRBJ2-3	CATSDFLAGGDTDTQYF	TGTGCCACCAGTGATTTCTTGGCGGGGGGGGACACAGATACGCAGTATTTT
TRBD2	TRBV19	few	TRBJ2-3	CASSIVASGATDTQYF	TGTGCCAGTAGTATAGTGGCTAGCGGGGCAACAGATACGCAGTATTTT
-	TRBV7-2	many	TRBJ2-1	CASSSGFDEQFF	TGTGCCAGCAGCTCGGGCTTTGATGAGCAGTTCTTC
TRBD1	TRBV10-3	-	TRBJ2-3	CAISVDRGATSTDTQYF	TGTGCCATCAGTGTAGACAGGGGTGCCACTAGCACAGATACGCAGTATTTT
-	TRBV12-3/TRBV12-4	few	TRBJ2-3	CASSLRTASTDTQYF	TGTGCCAGCAGTTTAAGGACAGCGAGCACAGATACGCAGTATTTT
-	TRBV7-8	few	TRBJ1-2	CASSLAQELGYTF	TGTGCCAGCAGCTTAGCTCAGGAACTTGGCTACACCTTC
-	TRBV2	-	TRBJ1-5	CASSARGGGNQPQHF	TGTGCCAGCAGTGCCCGGGGTGGGGGCAATCAGCCCCAGCATTTT
-	TRBV18	few	TRBJ2-6	CASSPAPPGESGANVLTF	TGTGCCAGCTCACCGGCGCCCCCCGGGGAATCTGGGGCCAACGTCCTGACTTTC
-	TRBV6-8	-	TRBJ1-3	CASSRTLSSGNTIDF	TGTGCCAGCAGTAGAACACTCAGCTCTGGAAACACCATAGATTTT
-	TRBV24-1	few	TRBJ2-7	CATSDPPGYEQYF	TGTGCCACCAGTGATCCCCCCGGCTACGAGCAGTACTTC
-	TRBV4-1	many	TRBJ2-5	CASGEGPLETQYF	TGCGCCAGCGGAGAGGGACCACTAGAGACCCAGTACTTC
-	TRBV19	few	TRBJ1-1	CASSIWAGQNTEAFF	TGTGCCAGTAGTATCTGGGCAGGGCAAAACACTGAAGCTTTCTTT
TRBD2	TRBV28	few	TRBJ2-6	CASSLSGGAGANVLTF	TGTGCCAGCAGTTTATCGGGAGGGGCTGGGGCCAACGTCCTGACTTTC
-	TRBV6-5	-	TRBJ1-2	CASSSGQGNYGYTF	TGTGCCAGCAGTTCCGGCCAGGGTAACTATGGCTACACCTTC
-	TRBV25-1	-	TRBJ1-6	CASRGAGRHSPLHF	TGTGCCAGCAGGGGGGCAGGGCGGCATTCACCCCTCCACTTT
-	TRBV28	-	TRBJ1-2	CASSSRMRGLPNYGYTF	TGTGCCAGCAGTTCCCGGATGAGGGGACTTCCTAACTATGGCTACACCTTC
-	TRBV4-1	many	TRBJ2-1	CASSQGGTAYNEQFF	TGCGCCAGCAGCCAAGGAGGAACCGCCTACAATGAGCAGTTCTTC
-	TRBV18	-	TRBJ2-2	CASSPTTSGRATGELFF	TGTGCCAGCTCACCCACCACTTCTGGCAGGGCCACCGGGGAGCTGTTTTTT
-	TRBV7-9	few	TRBJ2-1	CASSRSTGGSNEQFF	TGTGCCAGCAGCCGCTCGACAGGAGGATCCAATGAGCAGTTCTTC
-	TRBV6-2/TRBV6-3	few	TRBJ2-3	CASSSHGTRTDTQYF	TGTGCCAGCAGTTCCCACGGTACCCGCACAGATACGCAGTATTTT
-	TRBV12-3/TRBV12-4	few	TRBJ2-1	CASRLTWGDEQFF	TGTGCCAGCAGGCTCACGTGGGGGGATGAGCAGTTCTTC
-	TRBV4-1	-	TRBJ1-4	CASSHNQAATNEKLFF	TGCGCCAGCAGCCACAACCAAGCTGCAACTAATGAAAAACTGTTTTTT
-	TRBV19	-	TRBJ1-4	CASNTPDGNNEKLFF	TGTGCCAGTAATACCCCGGACGGAAATAATGAAAAACTGTTTTTT
-	TRBV2	few	TRBJ1-1	CASSLYRNTEAFF	TGTGCCAGCAGTCTATACAGGAACACTGAAGCTTTCTTT
-	TRBV6-2/TRBV6-3	-	TRBJ2-7	CASSYVGGLYEQYF	TGTGCCAGCAGTTACGTAGGTGGACTCTACGAGCAGTACTTC
TRBD1	TRBV7-9	-	TRBJ1-5	CASSSSEGASNQPQHF	TGTGCCAGCAGCTCTAGCGAGGGGGCAAGCAATCAGCCCCAGCATTTT
TRBD1	TRBV24-1	-	TRBJ1-2	CATRGEPYDRVNDGYNF	TGTGCCACCAGAGGGGAGCCCTACGACAGGGTAAATGATGGCTACAACTTC